This T cell receptor (beta chain) was identified during a study of CD8+CD57+ T cells in acquired aplastic anemia listed by TCRdb under 2018. Notes on the research overall: DNA extracted from sorted CD4+ and CD8+ cells had a mean of 3.2 ug, with a range of roughly 0.19 to 27.4 ug. CD8+CD57+ expansion was defined as frequency above the mean frequency observed in healthy subjects. What the authors observed across the whole study: Roughly 30 CD8+ CDR3 sequences were shared between patients and controls but appeared highly expressed in patients and within their immunodominant clones. CD8+ Simpson's diversity did not differ significantly between patients and healthy controls (P=0.060).

The patients picked for sequencing were ones in whom flow cytometry had shown an expansion of CD8+CD57+ cells. All patients had severe acquired aplastic anemia diagnosed by International Study of Aplastic Anemia and Agranulocytosis and Camitta criteria. At the time blood was sampled, none of the patients had received any therapy. In this study, sorted CD4+ and CD8+ T cells from the blood of healthy subjects and of severe aplastic anemia patients had their TCR repertoires deep-sequenced. In the USA, patient enrollment took place under clinicaltrials.gov protocols 00001620, 01623167, 00001397, 00071045, 00081523 and 00961064. Ficoll-Paque density gradient centrifugation was used to isolate peripheral blood mononuclear cells. Before DNA extraction, CD4+ and CD8+ T cells were sorted by FACS or by magnetic beads. TCR beta VDJ combination and CDR3 sequence profiling used genomic DNA as the template. An Illumina HiSeq 2000 was used for TCR repertoire sequencing. The published analysis was carried out like this. TRBV/TRBJ rearrangement plots, CDR3 size and DJ length profiles, and Simpson's diversity index were used to evaluate the repertoires. Whichever DNA sequence was most abundant in the deep sequencing data was defined as the immunodominant clone. CDR3 amino acid sequences were screened for sharing across subjects and were compared with published repertoires and the VDJdb database. TCRdb passed the public sequencing reads through fastp at Q25 and MiXCR, retaining productive beta sequences. CDR3 protein sequences are deduplicated, and each keeps its most common genes and DNA. Clone size and V and J calls follow TCRdb, not the original study. The sample profile shows about 160,000 distinct CDR3 sequences; 40% to 55% of them were found once. Together, the top ten hold about 2.9% of the sample.

This clonotype was recorded many times. Its antigen is still unknown. Base-call qualities are not available, and no considerably larger clone is one nucleotide away. The TCR originated in a human donor with aplastic anemia. The sequenced material came from sorted CD4+, CD8+, or CD8+CD57+ T cells (not recorded which) from PBMCs.

The CDR3 is CAASDRGLSPLHF. The DNA sequence reads TGTGCCGCAAGTGACAGGGGGCTTTCACCCCTCCACTTT. This sequence uses TRBV19 and TRBJ1-6; the central 10 bases match TRBD1. The CDR3, cysteine through phenylalanine, is 13 amino acids long. Kept here is only the CDR3 DNA, which spans 39 bases and is read in frame from base 1. V is pruned by 11 bases and J by 9 bases, leaving 7 bases of the junction without a gene match. The germline V gene (reference sequence) supplies CDR1 LNHDA and CDR2 SQIVND. The full variable domain, with segments outside the CDR3 supplied by the reference TRBV19 and TRBJ1-6 proteins, appears as DGGITQSPKYLFRKEGQNVTLSCEQNLNHDAMYWYRQDPGQGLRLIYYSQIVNDFQKGDIAEGYSVSREKKESFPLTVTSAQKNPTAFYLCAASDRGLSPLHFGNGTRLTVT.